Below are 2 T cell receptor beta chains sequenced from a single sample in a study of T cell repertoires in cytomegalovirus infection. TCRdb fed the reads into MiXCR, producing one record per CDR3 protein. This table has around 450,000 distinct CDR3 sequences, over 9% appearing once. Sample: PBMCs. Every receptor here comes from a human donor in good health (CMV status not recorded). Some clones in this sample may be carry-over from other donors' samples.

This clonotype was seen more than once but under ten times. In DNA, the CDR3 is TGTGCCAGCAGCCCGGCCGGGACAAGTACTTATGGCTACACCTTC. Residues: CASSPAGTSTYGYTF. The V call is TRBV6-4, the J call TRBJ1-2; maybe TRBD1 (6 bases). Looked up from germline, CDR1 is MRHNA and CDR2 is SNTAGT. Trimming stripped 6 bases from V and 5 bases from J, with 19 bases between. The CDR3 consists of 15 residues.

This clonotype was picked up a small number of times. This rearrangement joins TRBV20-1 to TRBJ2-5, with 9 bases matching TRBD1. Germline V CDR1 and CDR2: DFQATT, SNEGSKA (reference sequence). The CDR3 loop spans 15 amino acids. J was trimmed by 5 bases and V by 2 bases; bases with no gene match: 9. Here the CDR3 reads CSARFSGTGIETQYF. CDR3 nucleotide sequence: TGCAGTGCTAGATTTTCTGGGACAGGGATCGAGACCCAGTACTTC.